The clone carrying this T cell receptor beta chain was recorded at least ten times. No antigen is known for it. The read finishes 3 residues shy of the CDR3 end, and the germline J gene is used to complete it. This record comes from a study of T cell clonality in common variable immunodeficiency. Study results and limitations: Reportedly, TCR beta sequences from common variable immunodeficiency showed fewer deletions and N-nucleotide insertions. TCRbeta clonality was increased in CVID versus healthy controls. Patient heterogeneity in the CVID cohort limited correlations between repertoire features and clinical complications.

CVID subjects were neither ill nor on immunomodulatory or immunosuppressive medication at sampling. Equal genomic DNA amounts from CVID and control samples were sequenced. Repertoires were generated with immunoSEQ multiplex PCR, while TCRdb's copy carries only in-frame clones and drops some. The sample shows tens of thousands of clones, none of them appearing just once. Per the germline V gene, CDR1 is SNHLY and CDR2 is FYNNEI. With 9 bases removed from V and 4 bases from J, the gap between germline ends came to 22 bases. The CDR3 is made up of 16 amino acids. The TCR originated in a human donor with common variable immunodeficiency. V usage is TRBV2 and J usage is TRBJ2-1, with D tentatively TRBD2 (7 bases). The sequencing sample was made of peripheral blood mononuclear cells. CDR3 DNA (partial): TGTGCCAGTAGGGATGCCCGGGGGGCGCGGTACAATGAG. This encodes CASRDARGARYNE. The whole CDR3 sequence reads CASRDARGARYNEQFF.